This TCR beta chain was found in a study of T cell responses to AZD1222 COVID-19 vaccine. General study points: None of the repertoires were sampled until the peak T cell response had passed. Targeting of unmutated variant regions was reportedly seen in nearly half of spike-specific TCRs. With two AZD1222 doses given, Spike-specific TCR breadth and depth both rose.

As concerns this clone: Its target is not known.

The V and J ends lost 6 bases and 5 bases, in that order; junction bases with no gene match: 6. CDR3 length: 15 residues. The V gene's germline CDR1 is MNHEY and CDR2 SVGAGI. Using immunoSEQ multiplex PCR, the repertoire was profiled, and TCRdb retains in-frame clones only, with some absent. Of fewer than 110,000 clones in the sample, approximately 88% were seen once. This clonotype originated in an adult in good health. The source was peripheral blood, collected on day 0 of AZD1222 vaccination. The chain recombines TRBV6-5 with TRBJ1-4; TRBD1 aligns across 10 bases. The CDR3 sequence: CASRSPGQGNEKLFF. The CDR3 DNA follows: TGTGCCAGCAGATCTCCGGGACAGGGGAATGAAAAACTGTTTTTT.